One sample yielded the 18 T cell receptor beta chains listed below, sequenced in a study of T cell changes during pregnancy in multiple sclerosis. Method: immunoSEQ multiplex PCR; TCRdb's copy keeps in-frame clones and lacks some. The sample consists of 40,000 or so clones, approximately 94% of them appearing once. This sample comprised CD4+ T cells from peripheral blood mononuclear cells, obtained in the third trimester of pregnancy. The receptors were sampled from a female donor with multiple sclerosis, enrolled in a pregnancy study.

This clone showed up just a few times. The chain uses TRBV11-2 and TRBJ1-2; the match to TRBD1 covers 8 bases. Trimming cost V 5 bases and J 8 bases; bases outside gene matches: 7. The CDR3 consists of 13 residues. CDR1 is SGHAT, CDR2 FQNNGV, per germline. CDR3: CASSLYDRGGYTF. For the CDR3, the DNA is TGTGCCAGCAGCCTGTATGACAGGGGAGGCTACACCTTC.

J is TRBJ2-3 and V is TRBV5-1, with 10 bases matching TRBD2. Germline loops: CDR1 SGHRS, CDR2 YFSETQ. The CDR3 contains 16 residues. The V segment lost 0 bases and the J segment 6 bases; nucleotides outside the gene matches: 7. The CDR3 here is CASSLEAGGGSDTQYF. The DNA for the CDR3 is TGCGCCAGCAGCTTGGAAGCGGGGGGGGGTTCGGATACGCAGTATTTT.

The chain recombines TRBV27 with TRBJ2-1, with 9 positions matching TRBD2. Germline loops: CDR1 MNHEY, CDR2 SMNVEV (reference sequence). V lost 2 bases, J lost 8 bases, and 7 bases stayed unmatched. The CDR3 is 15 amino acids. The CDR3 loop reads CASSLAGGPGYEQFF. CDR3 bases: TGTGCCAGCAGTTTAGCGGGAGGGCCGGGATATGAGCAGTTCTTC.

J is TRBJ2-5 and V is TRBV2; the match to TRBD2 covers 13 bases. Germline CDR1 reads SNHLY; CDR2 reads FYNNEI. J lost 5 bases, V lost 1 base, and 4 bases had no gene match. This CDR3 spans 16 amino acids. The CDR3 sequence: CASSEGTSGSWETQYF. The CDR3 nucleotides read TGTGCCAGCAGTGAAGGGACTAGCGGGAGTTGGGAGACCCAGTACTTC.

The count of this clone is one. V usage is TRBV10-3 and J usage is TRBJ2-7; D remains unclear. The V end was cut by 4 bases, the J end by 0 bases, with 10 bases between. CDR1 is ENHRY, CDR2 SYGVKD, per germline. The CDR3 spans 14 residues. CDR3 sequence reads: CAISAWRSSYEQYF. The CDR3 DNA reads TGTGCCATCAGTGCTTGGCGGAGCTCCTACGAGCAGTACTTC.

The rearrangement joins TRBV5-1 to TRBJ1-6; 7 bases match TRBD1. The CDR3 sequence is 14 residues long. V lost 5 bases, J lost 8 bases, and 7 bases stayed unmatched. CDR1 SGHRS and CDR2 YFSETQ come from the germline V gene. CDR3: CASSTDREYSPLHF. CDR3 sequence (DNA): TGCGCCAGCAGTACCGACAGGGAATATTCACCCCTCCACTTT.

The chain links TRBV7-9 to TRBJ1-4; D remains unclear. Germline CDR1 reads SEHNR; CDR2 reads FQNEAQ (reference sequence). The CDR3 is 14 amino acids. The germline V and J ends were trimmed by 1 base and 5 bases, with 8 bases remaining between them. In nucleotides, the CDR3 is TGTGCCAGCAGCTTAGGGAGAGAGAATGAAAAACTGTTTTTT. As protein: CASSLGRENEKLFF. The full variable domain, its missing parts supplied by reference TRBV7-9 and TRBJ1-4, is DTGVSQNPRHKITKRGQNVTFRCDPISEHNRLYWYRQTLGQGPEFLTYFQNEAQLEKSRLLSDRFSAERPKGSFSTLEIQRTEQGDSAMYLCASSLGRENEKLFFGSGTQLSVL.

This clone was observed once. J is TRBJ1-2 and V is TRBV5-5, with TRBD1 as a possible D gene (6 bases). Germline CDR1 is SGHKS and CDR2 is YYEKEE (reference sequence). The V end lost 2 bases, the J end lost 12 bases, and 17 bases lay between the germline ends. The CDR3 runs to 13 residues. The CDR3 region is CASSFRTEKFDTF. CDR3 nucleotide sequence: TGTGCCAGCAGCTTTAGGACAGAGAAATTTGACACCTTC.

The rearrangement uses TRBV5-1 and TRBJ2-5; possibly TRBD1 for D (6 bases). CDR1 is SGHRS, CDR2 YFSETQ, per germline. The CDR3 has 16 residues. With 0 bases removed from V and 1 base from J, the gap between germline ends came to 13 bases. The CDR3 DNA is TGCGCCAGCAGCTTGGAGGGGACACAGTTCCAAGAGACCCAGTACTTC. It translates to CASSLEGTQFQETQYF.

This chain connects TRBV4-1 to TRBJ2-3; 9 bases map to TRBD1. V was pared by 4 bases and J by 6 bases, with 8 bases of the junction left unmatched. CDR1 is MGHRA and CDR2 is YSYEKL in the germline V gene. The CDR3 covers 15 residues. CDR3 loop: CASSLQGAQGDTQYF. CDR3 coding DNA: TGCGCCAGCAGCCTACAGGGGGCCCAAGGGGATACGCAGTATTTT.

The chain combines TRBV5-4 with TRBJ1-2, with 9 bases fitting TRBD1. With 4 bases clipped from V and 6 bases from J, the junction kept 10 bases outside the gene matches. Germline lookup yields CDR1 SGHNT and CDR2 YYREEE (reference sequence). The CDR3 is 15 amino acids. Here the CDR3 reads CASSPWTGAEDGYTF. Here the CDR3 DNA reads TGTGCCAGCAGCCCCTGGACAGGGGCTGAGGATGGCTACACCTTC.

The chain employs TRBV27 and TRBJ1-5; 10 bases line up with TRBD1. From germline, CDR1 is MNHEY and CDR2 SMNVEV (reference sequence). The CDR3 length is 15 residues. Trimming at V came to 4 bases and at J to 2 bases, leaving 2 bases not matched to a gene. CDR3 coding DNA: TGTGCCAGCAGTTCCGGGACAGGGGGCAATCAGCCCCAGCATTTT. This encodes CASSSGTGGNQPQHF.

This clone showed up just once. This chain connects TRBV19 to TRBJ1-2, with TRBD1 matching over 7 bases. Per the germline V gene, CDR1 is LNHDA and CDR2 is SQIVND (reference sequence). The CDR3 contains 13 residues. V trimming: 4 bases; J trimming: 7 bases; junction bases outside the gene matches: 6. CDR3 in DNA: TGTGCCAGTAGTAGCAGACAGGGCAGTGGCTACACCTTC. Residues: CASSSRQGSGYTF.

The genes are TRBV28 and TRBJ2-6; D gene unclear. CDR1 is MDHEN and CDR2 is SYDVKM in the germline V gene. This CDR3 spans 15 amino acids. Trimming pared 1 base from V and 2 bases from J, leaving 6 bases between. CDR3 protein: CASSLLGAGANVLTF. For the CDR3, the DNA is TGTGCCAGCAGTTTATTAGGAGCTGGGGCCAACGTCCTGACTTTC.

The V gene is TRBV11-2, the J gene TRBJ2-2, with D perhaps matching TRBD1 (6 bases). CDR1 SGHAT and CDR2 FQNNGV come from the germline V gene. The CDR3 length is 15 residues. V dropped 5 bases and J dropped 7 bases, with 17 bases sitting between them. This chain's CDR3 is CASSPLTGQGGELFF. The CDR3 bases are TGTGCCAGCAGCCCCCTAACAGGGCAGGGCGGGGAGCTGTTTTTT.

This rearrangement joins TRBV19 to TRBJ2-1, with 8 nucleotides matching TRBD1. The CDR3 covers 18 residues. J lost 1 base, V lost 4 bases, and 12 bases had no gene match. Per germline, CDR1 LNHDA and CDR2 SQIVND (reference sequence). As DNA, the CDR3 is TGTGCCAGTAGTACTCGACAGGGGTCGTGGCTTTCCTACAATGAGCAGTTCTTC. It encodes CASSTRQGSWLSYNEQFF.

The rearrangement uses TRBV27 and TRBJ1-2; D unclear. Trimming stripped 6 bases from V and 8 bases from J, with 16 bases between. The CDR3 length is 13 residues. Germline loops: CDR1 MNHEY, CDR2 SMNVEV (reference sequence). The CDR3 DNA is TGTGCCAGCAGGTATACCGCGGGAAACGGCTACACCTTC. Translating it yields CASRYTAGNGYTF.

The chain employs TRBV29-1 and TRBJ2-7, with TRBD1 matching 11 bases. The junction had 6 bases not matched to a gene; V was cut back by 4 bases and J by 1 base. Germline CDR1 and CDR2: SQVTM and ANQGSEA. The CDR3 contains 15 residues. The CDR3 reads CSVASGTGGSYEQYF. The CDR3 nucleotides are TGCAGCGTTGCCTCCGGGACAGGGGGTTCCTACGAGCAGTACTTC.